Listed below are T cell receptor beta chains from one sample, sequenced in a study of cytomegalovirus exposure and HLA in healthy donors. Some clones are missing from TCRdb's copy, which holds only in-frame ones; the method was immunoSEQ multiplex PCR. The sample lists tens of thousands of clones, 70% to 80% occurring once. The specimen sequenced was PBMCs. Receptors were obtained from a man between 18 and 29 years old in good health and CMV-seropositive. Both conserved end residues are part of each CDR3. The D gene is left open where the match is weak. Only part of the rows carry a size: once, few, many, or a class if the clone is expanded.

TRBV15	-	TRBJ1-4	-	TGTGCCACCTCACTATTCTCGGAAAAACTGTTTTTT	CATSLFSEKLFF
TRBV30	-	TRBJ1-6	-	TGTGCCTGGAGTTTGGGGGGATATGGTTCACCCCTCCACTTT	CAWSLGGYGSPLHF
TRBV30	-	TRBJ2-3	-	TGTGCCTGGGGGACTGGAGCCACAGATACGCAGTATTTT	CAWGTGATDTQYF
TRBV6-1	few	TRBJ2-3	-	TGTGCCAGCATGCGGATTAGCACAGATACGCAGTATTTT	CASMRISTDTQYF
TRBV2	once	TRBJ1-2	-	TGTGCCAGCAGTGGACAGGCATGGGACTACACCTTC	CASSGQAWDYTF
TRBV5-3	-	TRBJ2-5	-	TGTGCCAGAAGCCCTCTTCGTGAGGGAGACGGGACCCAGTACTTC	CARSPLREGDGTQYF
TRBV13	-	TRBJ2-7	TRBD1	TGTGCCAGCAGCCAGGGGAGGGACAGGGGAACCGGGTGGCCCTACGAGCAGTACTTC	CASSQGRDRGTGWPYEQYF
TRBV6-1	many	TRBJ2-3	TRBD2	TGTGCCAGCCTCGACCTAGCGGGATCCACAGATACGCAGTATTTT	CASLDLAGSTDTQYF
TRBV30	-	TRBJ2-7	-	TGTGCCTGGAGTGAAGGGGCCAGGTACGAGCAGTACTTC	CAWSEGARYEQYF
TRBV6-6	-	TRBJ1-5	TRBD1	TGTGCCAGCATCCCACAGGGGCGAGAGCAGCCCCAGCATTTT	CASIPQGREQPQHF
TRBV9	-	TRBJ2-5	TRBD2	TGTGCCAGCAGCGCTCCGGGACTAGCGAGGGAGACCCAGTACTTC	CASSAPGLARETQYF
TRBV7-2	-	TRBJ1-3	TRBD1	TGTGCCAGCAGCCACACAGGGGAAGGAAACACCATATATTTT	CASSHTGEGNTIYF
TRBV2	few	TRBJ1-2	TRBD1	TGTGCCAGCAGCGGGGACAGGTACAACTATGGCTACACCTTC	CASSGDRYNYGYTF
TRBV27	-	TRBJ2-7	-	TGTGCCAGCAGTTTAGACAGACTCTCCTACGAGCAGTACTTC	CASSLDRLSYEQYF
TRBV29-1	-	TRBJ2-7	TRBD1	TGCAGCGTGGCCGCGGGACAGGGGAACGAGCAGTACTTC	CSVAAGQGNEQYF
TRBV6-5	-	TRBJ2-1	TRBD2	TGTGCCAGCAGTTACTCGCGGGCGGGAGTTGTCAATGAGCAGTTCTTC	CASSYSRAGVVNEQFF
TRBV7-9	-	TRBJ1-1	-	TGTGCCAGCAGCTTAACCGAGTCGCCGGGATGGAACACTGAAGCTTTCTTT	CASSLTESPGWNTEAFF
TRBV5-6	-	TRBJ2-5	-	TGTGCCAGCAGCTTGAGCATCGAGACCCAGTACTTC	CASSLSIETQYF
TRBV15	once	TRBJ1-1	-	TGTGCCACCAGCAGAGCCAGGAACACTGAAGCTTTCTTT	CATSRARNTEAFF
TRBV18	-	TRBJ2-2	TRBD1	TGTGCCAGCTCACCGGGACAGGCAACCGGGGAGCTGTTTTTT	CASSPGQATGELFF
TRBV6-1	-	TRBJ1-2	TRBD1	TGTGCCAGCAGTGAACCCGGACAGGGCTGGGGCTACACCTTC	CASSEPGQGWGYTF
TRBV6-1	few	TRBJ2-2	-	TGTGCCAGCAGGGACTCGGAATACCACACCGGGGAGCTGTTTTTT	CASRDSEYHTGELFF
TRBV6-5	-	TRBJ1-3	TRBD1	TGTGCCAGCAGTTTTGACAGGGGGAACGGGAACACCATATATTTT	CASSFDRGNGNTIYF
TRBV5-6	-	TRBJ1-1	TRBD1	TGTGCCAGCAGCGGACAGGGGGCCGAAGCTTTCTTT	CASSGQGAEAFF
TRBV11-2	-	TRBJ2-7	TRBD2	TGTGCCAGCAGCCCCCTAGCGGGGCGCTCCTACGAGCAGTACTTC	CASSPLAGRSYEQYF
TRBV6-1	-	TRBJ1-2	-	TGTGCCAGCACCGCGGACAGTGGCTATGGCTACACCTTC	CASTADSGYGYTF
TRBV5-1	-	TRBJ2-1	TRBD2	TGCGCCAGCAGCCGCCCGACTAGCGGGCACACCTACAATGAGCAGTTCTTC	CASSRPTSGHTYNEQFF
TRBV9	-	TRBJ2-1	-	TGTGCCAGCAGCGTTGGAGGGGGCGCCTACAATGAGCAGTTCTTC	CASSVGGGAYNEQFF
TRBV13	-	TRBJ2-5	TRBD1	TGTGCCAGCAGCTTACTCGGGACAGGGGGAGAGACCCAGTACTTC	CASSLLGTGGETQYF
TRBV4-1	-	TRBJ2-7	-	TGCGCCAGCAGCCAAGCCCTACTAGACCGGGAGCAGTACTTC	CASSQALLDREQYF
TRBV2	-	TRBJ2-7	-	TGTGCCAGCAGTGAAAGCGCCGAGCAGTACTTC	CASSESAEQYF
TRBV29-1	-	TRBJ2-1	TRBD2	TGCAGCGCGGGGGGGTTCGGCAATGAGCAGTTCTTC	CSAGGFGNEQFF
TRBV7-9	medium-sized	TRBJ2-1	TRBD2	TGTGCCAGCAGCTCCCGACTAGCGGGAGGCTACAATGAGCAGTTCTTC	CASSSRLAGGYNEQFF
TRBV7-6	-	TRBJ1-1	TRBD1	TGTGCCAGCAGCTTAACAGGGGGCGAGGAGGAAGCTTTCTTT	CASSLTGGEEEAFF
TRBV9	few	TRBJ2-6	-	TGTGCCAGCAGCGTAGGAATCGCTGGGGCCAGTGGGGCCAACGTCCTGACTTTC	CASSVGIAGASGANVLTF
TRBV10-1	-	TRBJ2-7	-	TGCGCCAGCACTCACGTTGGATCGGAGAACTCCTACGAGCAGTACTTC	CASTHVGSENSYEQYF
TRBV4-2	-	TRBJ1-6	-	TGTGCCAGCAGCCAAGATTATGAGGCAAGGCGCCTCCACTTT	CASSQDYEARRLHF
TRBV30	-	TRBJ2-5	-	TGTGCCTGGAGTCCCTCCGTTGAGACCCAGTACTTC	CAWSPSVETQYF
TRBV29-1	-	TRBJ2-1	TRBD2	TGCAGCGTGGTTAGCGGGAGTGACTACAATGAGCAGTTCTTC	CSVVSGSDYNEQFF
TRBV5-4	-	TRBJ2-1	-	TGTGCCAGCAGCTTGGAACTTCCATCGAACAATGAGCAGTTCTTC	CASSLELPSNNEQFF
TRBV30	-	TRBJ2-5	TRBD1	TGTGCCTGGAGAGCCGGGACAGGGGCAGAGACCCAGTACTTC	CAWRAGTGAETQYF